This T cell receptor (beta chain) was captured in a study of blood T cell repertoires in COVID-19. Study-level information: Sites across the United States, Italy and Spain contributed samples from acute and convalescent COVID-19.

Trimming removed 6 bases from V and 7 bases from J; junction bases left unmatched: 7. CDR3 length equals 15 residues. Germline assignment: CDR1 MNHEY and CDR2 SVGAGI. In the study's own analysis: Reference gene primers were amplified, and this amplification served to estimate nucleated cell counts. Some clones are missing from TCRdb's copy, which holds only in-frame ones; the method was immunoSEQ multiplex PCR. The D gene and trimming were derived from the DNA, and the V and J assignments and clone size from that table. The data hold fewer than 350,000 clones, with roughly nine tenths observed a single time.

This rearrangement joins TRBV6-5 to TRBJ2-1, with 12 positions matching TRBD2. Sequencing was carried out using peripheral blood. This clonotype was obtained from a woman in her twenties or thirties with COVID-19, enrolled during active disease. Here the CDR3 DNA reads TGTGCCAGCAGCCATACTAGCGGGGGGCATAATGAGCAGTTCTTC. Protein: CASSHTSGGHNEQFF.